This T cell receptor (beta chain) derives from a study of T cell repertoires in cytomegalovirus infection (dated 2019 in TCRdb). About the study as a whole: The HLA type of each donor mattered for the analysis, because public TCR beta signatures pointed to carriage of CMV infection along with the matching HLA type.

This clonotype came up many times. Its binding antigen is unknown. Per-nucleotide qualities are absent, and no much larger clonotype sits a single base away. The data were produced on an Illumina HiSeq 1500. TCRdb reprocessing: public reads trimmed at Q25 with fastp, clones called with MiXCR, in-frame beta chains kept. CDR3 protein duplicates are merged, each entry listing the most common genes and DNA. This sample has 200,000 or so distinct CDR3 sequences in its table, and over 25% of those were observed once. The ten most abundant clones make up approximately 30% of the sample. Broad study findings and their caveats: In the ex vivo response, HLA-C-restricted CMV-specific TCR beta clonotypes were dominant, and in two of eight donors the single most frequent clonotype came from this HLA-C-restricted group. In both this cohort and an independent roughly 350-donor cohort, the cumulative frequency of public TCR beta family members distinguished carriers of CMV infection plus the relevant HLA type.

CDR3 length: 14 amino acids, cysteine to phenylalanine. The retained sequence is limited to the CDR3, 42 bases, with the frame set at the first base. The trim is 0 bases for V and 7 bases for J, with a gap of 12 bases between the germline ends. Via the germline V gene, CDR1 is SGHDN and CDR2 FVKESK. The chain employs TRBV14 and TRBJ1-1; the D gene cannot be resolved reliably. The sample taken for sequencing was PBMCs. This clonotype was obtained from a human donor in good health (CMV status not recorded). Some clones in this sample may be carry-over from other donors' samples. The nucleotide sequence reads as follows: TGTGCCAGCAGCCAAGATTTACAACCGAGTGAAGCTTTCTTT. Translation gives CASSQDLQPSEAFF.